Listed below are T cell receptor beta chains from one sample, sequenced in a study of blood T cells in healthy people across ages. TCRdb re-called the 5' RACE reads through MiXCR, storing one row per CDR3 protein. The sample has more than 650,000 distinct CDR3 sequences, 20% to 25% seen once; the top ten hold about 20%. Sequenced sample: blood. Receptors originate from a man between 65 and 85 years old in good health. CDR3s include the opening cysteine and the closing phenylalanine or tryptophan. A D gene is named only where the DNA matches it firmly. Expanded clones are given a class, and other clones once, few, many or no size at all.

>few|TRBJ2-3|16|TRBV5-1|NA
CASSPSEVARTDTQYF
TGCGCCAGCAGCCCCTCCGAGGTAGCCCGCACAGATACGCAGTATTTT
>NA|TRBJ1-2|18|TRBV6-4|TRBD1
CASRPGEGTAKRVYGYTF
TGTGCCAGCAGACCGGGGGAAGGGACAGCGAAACGAGTCTATGGCTACACCTTC
>many|TRBJ2-3|14|TRBV20-1|TRBD2
CSAIKAGVTDTQYF
TGCAGTGCTATTAAAGCGGGAGTGACAGATACGCAGTATTTT
>NA|TRBJ2-5|15|TRBV5-5|TRBD1
CASTGGTGDIETQYF
TGTGCCAGCACCGGAGGGACAGGGGATATTGAGACCCAGTACTTC
>NA|TRBJ1-1|17|TRBV5-4|TRBD1
CASSPGPWTGENTEAFF
TGTGCCAGCAGCCCAGGACCTTGGACAGGCGAGAACACTGAAGCTTTCTTT
>NA|TRBJ2-7|15|TRBV5-6|TRBD1
CASSRLDRGLSEQYF
TGTGCCAGCAGTCGTCTGGACAGGGGGCTCTCCGAGCAGTACTTC
>NA|TRBJ2-5|16|TRBV29-1|NA
CSVQKGAGTLGETQYF
TGCAGCGTGCAAAAAGGTGCGGGGACTCTGGGAGAGACCCAGTACTTC
>few|TRBJ2-2|14|TRBV6-1|TRBD1
CASSSGQGGRELFF
TGTGCCAGCAGCTCAGGACAGGGCGGCCGGGAGCTGTTTTTT
>NA|TRBJ1-4|14|TRBV6-6|TRBD1
CASSSPGQGGLMFF
TGTGCCAGCAGTTCCCCGGGACAGGGTGGATTGATGTTTTTT
>few|TRBJ1-1|15|TRBV11-2|NA
CASSPRQLSATEAFF
TGTGCCAGCAGCCCTCGACAGTTATCTGCGACTGAAGCTTTCTTT
>NA|TRBJ1-1|16|TRBV29-1|TRBD1
CSVANPWTGMNTEAFF
TGCAGCGTTGCAAACCCCTGGACAGGGATGAACACTGAAGCTTTCTTT
>few|TRBJ2-5|14|TRBV7-9|NA
CASSSTGNQETQYF
TGTGCCAGCAGCTCCACAGGGAACCAAGAGACCCAGTACTTC
>few|TRBJ2-5|16|TRBV5-1|TRBD2
CASSLGASGDQETQYF
TGCGCCAGCAGCTTGGGCGCTAGCGGGGATCAAGAGACCCAGTACTTC
>NA|TRBJ1-1|16|TRBV6-5|NA
CASSYSGGRENTEAFF
TGTGCCAGCAGTTACTCGGGGGGAAGGGAAAACACTGAAGCTTTCTTT
>NA|TRBJ2-7|13|TRBV20-1|TRBD1
CSARDRGHYEQYF
TGCAGTGCTAGGGACAGGGGGCACTACGAGCAGTACTTC
>NA|TRBJ2-3|18|TRBV5-1|TRBD1
CASSLRQGDPRSTDTQYF
TGCGCCAGCAGCTTAAGACAGGGGGACCCTCGTAGCACAGATACGCAGTATTTT
>few|TRBJ1-2|14|TRBV6-5|NA
CASTRMPRFGGYTF
TGTGCCAGCACCCGAATGCCGAGGTTTGGAGGCTACACCTTC
>NA|TRBJ2-2|15|TRBV7-9|NA
CASRSAAARTGELFF
TGTGCCAGCAGGTCGGCAGCGGCCCGGACCGGGGAGCTGTTTTTT
>NA|TRBJ2-7|13|TRBV19|NA
CASSQQGEGEQYF
TGTGCCAGTAGCCAACAGGGTGAAGGTGAGCAGTACTTC
>NA|TRBJ2-1|14|TRBV5-1|TRBD2
CASSSRRAGGEQFF
TGCGCCAGCAGCTCTCGGAGAGCGGGAGGTGAGCAGTTCTTC
>NA|TRBJ1-6|14|TRBV12-3/TRBV12-4|TRBD1
CASGGGSFNSPLHF
TGTGCCAGCGGAGGGGGCTCGTTTAATTCACCCCTCCACTTT
>NA|TRBJ2-3|14|TRBV14|NA
CASSHRTYTDTQYF
TGTGCCAGCAGCCATCGGACATACACAGATACGCAGTATTTT
>NA|TRBJ1-2|13|TRBV6-1|NA
CASIDSPRSGYTF
TGTGCCAGCATTGACAGCCCGCGTTCGGGGTACACCTTC
>few|TRBJ1-2|13|TRBV24-1|NA
CATSDATVYGYTF
TGTGCTACCAGTGATGCAACAGTCTATGGCTACACCTTC
>NA|TRBJ2-4|14|TRBV6-5|TRBD1
CASSPDREANIQYF
TGTGCCAGCAGCCCGGACAGGGAGGCAAACATTCAGTACTTC
>few|TRBJ1-4|12|TRBV5-1|NA
CASSLYGEKLFF
TGCGCCAGCAGCTTGTACGGAGAAAAACTGTTTTTT
>NA|TRBJ2-3|16|TRBV7-2|TRBD2
CASSQRLAGLTDTQYF
TGTGCCAGCAGTCAACGACTAGCGGGACTCACAGATACGCAGTATTTT
>NA|TRBJ2-3|14|TRBV4-3|NA
CASSQVSSQDTQYF
TGCGCCAGCAGCCAAGTGTCTTCACAAGATACGCAGTATTTT
>NA|TRBJ2-3|16|TRBV20-1|NA
CSAPKALAPESDTQYF
TGCAGTGCCCCAAAGGCGCTAGCGCCCGAGTCAGATACGCAGTATTTT
>few|TRBJ2-3|18|TRBV6-5|NA
CASSYSQPGLALTDTQYF
TGTGCCAGCAGTTACTCCCAACCGGGGCTAGCGCTCACAGATACGCAGTATTTT
>many|TRBJ2-1|17|TRBV20-1|TRBD2
CSALVPSGGAVYNEQFF
TGCAGTGCCCTTGTGCCTAGCGGGGGGGCCGTCTACAATGAGCAGTTCTTC
>NA|TRBJ2-3|16|TRBV18|NA
CASSPPFGSAEDTQYF
TGTGCCAGCTCACCACCTTTCGGCAGTGCGGAAGATACGCAGTATTTT
>few|TRBJ1-2|15|TRBV9|TRBD1
CASSGTGDIGYGYTF
TGTGCCAGTAGCGGGACAGGGGATATCGGCTATGGCTACACCTTC
>NA|TRBJ1-2|14|TRBV12-3/TRBV12-4|NA
CASSPRGTNYGYTF
TGTGCCAGCAGCCCCAGGGGCACGAACTATGGCTACACCTTC
>NA|TRBJ2-3|15|TRBV6-2/TRBV6-3|NA
CASSQRSTSTDTQYF
TGTGCCAGCAGTCAGCGGAGCACTAGCACAGATACGCAGTATTTT
>few|TRBJ2-1|11|TRBV6-5|NA
CASRERFEQFF
TGTGCCAGTAGGGAGAGGTTTGAGCAGTTCTTC
>NA|TRBJ2-7|14|TRBV12-3/TRBV12-4|NA
CASSSVAPPGEQYF
TGTGCCAGCAGTTCGGTCGCGCCTCCGGGGGAGCAGTACTTC
>few|TRBJ1-1|14|TRBV6-5|TRBD1
CASSYRGQVTEAFF
TGTGCCAGCAGTTACAGGGGGCAGGTCACTGAAGCTTTCTTT
>NA|TRBJ2-5|15|TRBV20-1|TRBD2
CSARDVAGRQETQYF
TGCAGTGCTAGAGACGTAGCGGGCCGCCAAGAGACCCAGTACTTC
>NA|TRBJ1-1|12|TRBV29-1|TRBD1
CSVGTEDTEAFF
TGCAGCGTGGGGACAGAGGACACTGAAGCTTTCTTT
>few|TRBJ2-7|16|TRBV12-3/TRBV12-4|TRBD2
CASSRRTSGTTYEQYF
TGTGCCAGCAGCCGCCGAACTAGCGGGACCACCTACGAGCAGTACTTC
>few|TRBJ1-3|16|TRBV18|TRBD1
CASSPDPTGVRNTIYF
TGTGCCAGCTCACCGGATCCGACAGGGGTTCGAAACACCATATATTTT
>NA|TRBJ2-7|16|TRBV7-9|TRBD1
CASSRPSLGQSHEQYF
TGTGCCAGCAGCCGCCCGAGTTTGGGACAGTCCCACGAGCAGTACTTC
>few|TRBJ1-4|16|TRBV3-1|NA
CASSFRGRGDNEKLFF
TGTGCCAGCAGCTTCCGAGGTCGGGGGGACAATGAAAAACTGTTTTTT
>NA|TRBJ2-5|16|TRBV4-1|NA
CASSQDPRSRGETQYF
TGCGCCAGCAGCCAAGATCCCCGATCCCGTGGAGAGACCCAGTACTTC
>few|TRBJ2-5|14|TRBV12-3/TRBV12-4|TRBD1
CASSLQGARETQYF
TGTGCCAGCAGTTTACAGGGGGCTAGGGAGACCCAGTACTTC
>NA|TRBJ1-1|14|TRBV29-1|NA
CSVRGEGPFLSAFF
TGCAGCGTCCGGGGGGAGGGCCCCTTTCTGTCAGCTTTCTTT
>NA|TRBJ2-3|14|TRBV18|TRBD1
CASSSTLRGDTQYF
TGTGCCAGCTCATCGACCCTCAGGGGGGATACGCAGTATTTT
>few|TRBJ1-2|13|TRBV27|NA
CASSGGINYGYTF
TGTGCCAGCAGTGGGGGCATCAACTATGGCTACACCTTC
>NA|TRBJ1-2|14|TRBV12-3/TRBV12-4|NA
CASGSGLGYYGYTF
TGTGCCAGCGGGTCGGGGCTGGGGTACTATGGCTACACCTTC